Each of the 4 T cell receptor beta chains below was sequenced from the same sample in a study of response to subunit inactivated influenza vaccine. TCRdb reanalysed the RT-PCR reads using MiXCR and keeps one entry per CDR3 protein. The table records roughly 620,000 distinct CDR3 sequences, about 10% of them present only once. These same records also appear under a second study, on T cells expressing NK-cell markers. Per that paper: Production of TCR beta cDNA relied on 5'RACE template switching with UMIs.

Sample: PBMCs from blood, taken on the day of vaccination. These receptors all stem from a man over 45 who received an inactivated influenza vaccine.

This clonotype was detected many times. CDR3 sequence reads: CASRRTSGDTDTQYF. As DNA, the CDR3 is TGTGCCAGCAGACGGACTAGCGGGGACACAGATACGCAGTATTTT. The rearrangement joins TRBV12-3 or TRBV12-4 to TRBJ2-3; 12 nucleotides agree with TRBD2. V gave up 6 bases and J gave up 2 bases; unmatched junction bases: 3. This CDR3 comprises 15 residues.

There are a few counts of this clonotype. V is TRBV5-1 and J is TRBJ2-3; possible D gene TRBD1, 6 bases. The CDR3 covers 15 residues. The germline V gene encodes CDR1 SGHRS and CDR2 YFSETQ. V dropped 1 base and J dropped 3 bases, with 12 bases sitting between them. The CDR3 reads CASSLYPGATDTQYF. The CDR3 nucleotides are TGCGCCAGCAGCTTGTATCCAGGGGCTACAGATACGCAGTATTTT. Full variable domain (outside the CDR3, taken from reference TRBV5-1 and TRBJ2-3): KAGVTQTPRYLIKTRGQQVTLSCSPISGHRSVSWYQQTPGQGLQFLFEYFSETQRNKGNFPGRFSGRQFSNSRSEMNVSTLELGDSALYLCASSLYPGATDTQYFGPGTRLTVL.

The V gene is TRBV28, the J gene TRBJ2-3; the D is unclear. The germline gives CDR1 MDHEN, CDR2 SYDVKM. The CDR3 loop spans 13 amino acids. V was trimmed by 4 bases and J by 3 bases, leaving 8 bases between them. CDR3 bases: TGTGCCAGCAGTTATTTTTTGACAGATACGCAGTATTTT. It translates to CASSYFLTDTQYF.

This clonotype turned up a few times. V is TRBV10-3 and J is TRBJ2-1; TRBD1 aligns across 9 bases. CDR3 size: 14 residues. V trimming: 9 bases; J trimming: 6 bases; junction bases outside the gene matches: 9. Germline values: CDR1 ENHRY, CDR2 SYGVKD. The CDR3 coding sequence is TGTGCCATGAGGGACGGGACAGGGAGCAATGAGCAGTTCTTC. It codes for CAMRDGTGSNEQFF.